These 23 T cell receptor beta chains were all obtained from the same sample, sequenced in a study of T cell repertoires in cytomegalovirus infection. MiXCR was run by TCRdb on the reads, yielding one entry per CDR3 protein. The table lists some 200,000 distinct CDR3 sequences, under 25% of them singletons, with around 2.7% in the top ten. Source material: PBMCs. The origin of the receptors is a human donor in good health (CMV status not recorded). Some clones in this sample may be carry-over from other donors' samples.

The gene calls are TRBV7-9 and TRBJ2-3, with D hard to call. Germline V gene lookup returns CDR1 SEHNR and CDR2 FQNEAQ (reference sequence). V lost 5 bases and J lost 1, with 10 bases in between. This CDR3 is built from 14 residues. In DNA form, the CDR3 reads TGTGCCAGCAGCGAGCGCTATGGCACAGATACGCAGTATTTT. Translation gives CASSERYGTDTQYF.

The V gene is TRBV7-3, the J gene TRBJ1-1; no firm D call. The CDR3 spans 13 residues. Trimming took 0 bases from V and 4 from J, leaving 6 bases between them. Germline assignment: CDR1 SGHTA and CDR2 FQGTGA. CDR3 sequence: CASSLTRSTEAFF. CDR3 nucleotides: TGTGCCAGCAGCTTAACCAGGAGCACTGAAGCTTTCTTT. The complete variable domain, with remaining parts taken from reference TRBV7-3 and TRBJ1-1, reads GAGVSQTPSNKVTEKGKYVELRCDPISGHTALYWYRQSLGQGPEFLIYFQGTGAADDSGLPNDRFFAVRPEGSVSTLKIQRTERGDSAVYLCASSLTRSTEAFFGQGTRLTVV.

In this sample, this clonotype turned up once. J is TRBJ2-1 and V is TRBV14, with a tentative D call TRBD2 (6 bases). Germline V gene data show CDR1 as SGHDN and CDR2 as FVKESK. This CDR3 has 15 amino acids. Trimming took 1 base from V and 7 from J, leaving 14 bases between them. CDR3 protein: CASSQVHAGSNEQFF. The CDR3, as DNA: TGTGCCAGCAGCCAAGTACACGCGGGAAGTAATGAGCAGTTCTTC.

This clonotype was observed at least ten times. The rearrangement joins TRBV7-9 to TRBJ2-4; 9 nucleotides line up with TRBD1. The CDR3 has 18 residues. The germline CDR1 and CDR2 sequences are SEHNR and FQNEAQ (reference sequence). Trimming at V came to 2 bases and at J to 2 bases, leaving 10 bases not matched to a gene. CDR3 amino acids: CASSLRIGTGITKNIQYF. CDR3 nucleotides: TGTGCCAGCAGCTTACGTATTGGGACAGGGATAACCAAAAACATTCAGTACTTC.

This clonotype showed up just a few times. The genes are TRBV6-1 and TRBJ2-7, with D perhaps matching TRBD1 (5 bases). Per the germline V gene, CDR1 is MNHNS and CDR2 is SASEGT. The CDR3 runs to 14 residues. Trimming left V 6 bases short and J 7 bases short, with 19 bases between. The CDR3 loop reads CASSQSPRHREQYF. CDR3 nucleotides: TGTGCCAGCAGCCAATCCCCCAGACACAGGGAGCAGTACTTC.

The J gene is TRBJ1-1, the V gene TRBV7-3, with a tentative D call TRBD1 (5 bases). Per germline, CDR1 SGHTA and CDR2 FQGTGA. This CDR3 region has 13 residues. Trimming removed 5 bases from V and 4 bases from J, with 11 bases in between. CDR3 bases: TGTGCCAGCAGCCCTGGGGGGAGCACTGAAGCTTTCTTT. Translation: CASSPGGSTEAFF.

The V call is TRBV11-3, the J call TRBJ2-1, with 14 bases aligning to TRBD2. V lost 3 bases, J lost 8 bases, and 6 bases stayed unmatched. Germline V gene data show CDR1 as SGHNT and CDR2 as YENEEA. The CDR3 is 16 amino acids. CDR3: CASSFGTSGSVDEQFF. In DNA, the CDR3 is TGTGCCAGCAGCTTCGGGACTAGCGGGAGTGTCGATGAGCAGTTCTTC.

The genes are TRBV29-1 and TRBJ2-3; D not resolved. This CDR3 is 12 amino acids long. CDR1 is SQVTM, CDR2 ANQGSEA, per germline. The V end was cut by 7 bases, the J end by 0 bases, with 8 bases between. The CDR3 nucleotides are TGCAGCGGTTGGCCGAGCACAGATACGCAGTATTTT. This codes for CSGWPSTDTQYF.

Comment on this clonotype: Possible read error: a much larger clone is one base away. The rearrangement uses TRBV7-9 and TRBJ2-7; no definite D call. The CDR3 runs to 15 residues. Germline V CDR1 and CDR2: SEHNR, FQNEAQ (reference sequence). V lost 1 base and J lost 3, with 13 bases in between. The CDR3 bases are TGTGCCAGCAGCTTAGACCTAGTGGGCCTCTACGAGCAGTACTTC. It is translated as CASSLDLVGLYEQYF.

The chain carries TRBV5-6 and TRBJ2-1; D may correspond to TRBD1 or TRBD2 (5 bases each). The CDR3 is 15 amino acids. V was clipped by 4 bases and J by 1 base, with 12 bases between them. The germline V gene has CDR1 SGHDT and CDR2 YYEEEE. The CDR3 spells CASSVKWGSYNEQFF. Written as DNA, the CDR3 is TGTGCCAGCAGCGTCAAGTGGGGGTCCTACAATGAGCAGTTCTTC.

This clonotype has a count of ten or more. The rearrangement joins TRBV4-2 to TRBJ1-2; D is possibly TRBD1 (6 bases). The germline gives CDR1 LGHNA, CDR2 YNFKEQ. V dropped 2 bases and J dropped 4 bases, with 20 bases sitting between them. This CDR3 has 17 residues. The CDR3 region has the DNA TGTGCCAGCAGCCAAAGGTCTGCCGCGGCAGGGGCCTATGGCTACACCTTC. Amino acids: CASSQRSAAAGAYGYTF.

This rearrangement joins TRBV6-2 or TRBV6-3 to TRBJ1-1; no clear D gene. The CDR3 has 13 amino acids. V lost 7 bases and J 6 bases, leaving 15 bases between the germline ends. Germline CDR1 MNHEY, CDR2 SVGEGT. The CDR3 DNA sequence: TGTGCCAGCAAGAACGGCGGTGGCCCTGAAGCTTTCTTT. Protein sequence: CASKNGGGPEAFF.

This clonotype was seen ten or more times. The chain's CDR3 is CASSPSGVGQEAFF. The CDR3 DNA reads TGTGCCAGCAGCCCTTCGGGGGTTGGACAGGAAGCTTTCTTT. V usage is TRBV11-2 and J usage is TRBJ1-1, with D possibly being TRBD1 (6 bases). Germline V gene data show CDR1 as SGHAT and CDR2 as FQNNGV. Trimming shortened V by 5 bases and J by 8 bases, and 18 bases separated the two germline ends. CDR3 size: 14 residues.

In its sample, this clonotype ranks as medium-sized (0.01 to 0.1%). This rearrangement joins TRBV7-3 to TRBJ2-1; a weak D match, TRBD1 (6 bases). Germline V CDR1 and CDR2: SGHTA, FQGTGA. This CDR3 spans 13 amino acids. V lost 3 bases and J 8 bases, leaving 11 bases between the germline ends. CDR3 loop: CASSLSPGDEQFF. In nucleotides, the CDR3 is TGTGCCAGCAGCTTGAGCCCAGGGGATGAGCAGTTCTTC.

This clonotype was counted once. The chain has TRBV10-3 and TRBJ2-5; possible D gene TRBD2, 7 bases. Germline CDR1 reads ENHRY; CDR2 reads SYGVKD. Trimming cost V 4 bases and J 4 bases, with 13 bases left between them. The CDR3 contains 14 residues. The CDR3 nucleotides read TGTGCCATCAGTGGCGCCGGGGGGCGAGAGACCCAGTACTTC. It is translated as CAISGAGGRETQYF.

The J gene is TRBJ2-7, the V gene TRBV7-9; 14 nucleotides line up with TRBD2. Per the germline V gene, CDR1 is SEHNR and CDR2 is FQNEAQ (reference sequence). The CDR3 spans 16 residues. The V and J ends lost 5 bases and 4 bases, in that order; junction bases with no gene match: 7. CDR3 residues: CASSVGLAGGSYEQYF. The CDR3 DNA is TGTGCCAGCAGCGTAGGACTAGCGGGAGGCTCGTACGAGCAGTACTTC.

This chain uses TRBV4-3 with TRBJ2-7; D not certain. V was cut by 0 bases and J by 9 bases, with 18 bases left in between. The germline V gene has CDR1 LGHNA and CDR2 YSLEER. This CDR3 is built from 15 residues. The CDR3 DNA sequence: TGCGCCAGCAGCCAAGAAACTTATGGTCGACTTCCGCAGTACTTC. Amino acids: CASSQETYGRLPQYF.

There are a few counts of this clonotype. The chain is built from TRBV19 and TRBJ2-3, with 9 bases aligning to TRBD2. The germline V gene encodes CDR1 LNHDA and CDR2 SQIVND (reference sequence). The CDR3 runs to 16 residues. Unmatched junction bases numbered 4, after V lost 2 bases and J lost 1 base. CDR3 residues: CASSILAGAGTDTQYF. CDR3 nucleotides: TGTGCCAGTAGTATATTAGCGGGGGCCGGCACAGATACGCAGTATTTT. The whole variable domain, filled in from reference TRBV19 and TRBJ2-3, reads DGGITQSPKYLFRKEGQNVTLSCEQNLNHDAMYWYRQDPGQGLRLIYYSQIVNDFQKGDIAEGYSVSREKKESFPLTVTSAQKNPTAFYLCASSILAGAGTDTQYFGPGTRLTVL.

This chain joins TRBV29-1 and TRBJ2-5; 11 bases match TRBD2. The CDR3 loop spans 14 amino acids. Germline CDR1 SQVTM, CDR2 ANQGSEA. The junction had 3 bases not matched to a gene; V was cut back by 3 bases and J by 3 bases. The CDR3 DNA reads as TGCAGCGTTGACTGGGGACTAGCGGAAGAGACCCAGTACTTC. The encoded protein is CSVDWGLAEETQYF.

CDR3: CASRPPGPSNQPQHF. Here the CDR3 DNA reads TGTGCCAGCAGGCCCCCGGGGCCCAGCAATCAGCCCCAGCATTTT. The genes are TRBV6-1 and TRBJ1-5, with D possibly matching TRBD1 (5 bases). V was shortened by 6 bases and J by 1 base, with 13 bases between the two germline ends. This CDR3 has 15 residues. The germline gives CDR1 MNHNS, CDR2 SASEGT.

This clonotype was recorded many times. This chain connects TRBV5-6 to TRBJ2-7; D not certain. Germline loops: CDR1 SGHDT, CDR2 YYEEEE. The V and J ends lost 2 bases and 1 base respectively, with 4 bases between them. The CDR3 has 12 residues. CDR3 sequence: CASSFKSYEQYF. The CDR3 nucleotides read TGTGCCAGCAGCTTCAAGTCCTACGAGCAGTACTTC.

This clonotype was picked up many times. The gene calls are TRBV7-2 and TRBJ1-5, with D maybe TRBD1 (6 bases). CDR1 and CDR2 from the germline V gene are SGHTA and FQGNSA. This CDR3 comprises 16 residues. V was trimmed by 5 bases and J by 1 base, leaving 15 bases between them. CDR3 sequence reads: CASSEQGRGSNQPQHF. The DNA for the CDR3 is TGTGCCAGCAGCGAACAGGGCCGGGGGAGCAATCAGCCCCAGCATTTT. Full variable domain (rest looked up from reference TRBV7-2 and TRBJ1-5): GAGVSQSPSNKVTEKGKDVELRCDPISGHTALYWYRQSLGQGLEFLIYFQGNSAPDKSGLPSDRFSAERTGGSVSTLTIQRTQQEDSAVYLCASSEQGRGSNQPQHFGDGTRLSIL.

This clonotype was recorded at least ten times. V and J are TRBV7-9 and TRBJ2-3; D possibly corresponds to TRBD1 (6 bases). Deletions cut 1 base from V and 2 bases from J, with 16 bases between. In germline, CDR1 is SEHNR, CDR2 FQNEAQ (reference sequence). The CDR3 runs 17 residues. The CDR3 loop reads CASSLGNRVIFTDTQYF. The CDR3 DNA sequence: TGTGCCAGCAGCTTAGGAAACAGGGTAATTTTCACAGATACGCAGTATTTT.